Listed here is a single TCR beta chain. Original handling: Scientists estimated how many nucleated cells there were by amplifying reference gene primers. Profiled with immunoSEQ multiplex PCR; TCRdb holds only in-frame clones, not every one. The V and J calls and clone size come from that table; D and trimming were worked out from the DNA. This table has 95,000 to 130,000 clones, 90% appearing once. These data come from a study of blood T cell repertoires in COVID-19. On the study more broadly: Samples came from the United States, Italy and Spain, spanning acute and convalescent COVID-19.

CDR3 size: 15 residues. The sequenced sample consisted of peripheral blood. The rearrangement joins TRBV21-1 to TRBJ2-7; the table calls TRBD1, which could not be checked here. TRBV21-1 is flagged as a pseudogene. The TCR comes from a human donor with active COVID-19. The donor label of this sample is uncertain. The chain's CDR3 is CASSKSRTGTYEQYF. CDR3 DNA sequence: TGTGCCAGCAGCAAATCTCGGACAGGAACCTACGAGCAGTACTTC.